The clone carrying this T cell receptor (beta chain) was detected ten times or more. The entirety of the isolated RNA underwent reverse transcription, so expressed TCRB transcripts were sequenced. Using immunoSEQ multiplex PCR, the repertoire was profiled, and TCRdb retains in-frame clones only, with some absent. The sample shows around 320,000 clones, 13% to 15% of them seen only once. This CDR3 has 13 amino acids. From germline, CDR1 is MNHEY and CDR2 SMNVEV (reference sequence). Trimming pared 2 bases from V and 10 bases from J, leaving 14 bases between. This entry comes from a study of beta chain features in type 1 diabetes.

Sequenced sample: central memory CD4+ T cells from blood. The chain combines TRBV27 with TRBJ1-1; D is uncertain. The sequence was obtained from a man aged 25 to 45 in good health. The CDR3 bases are TGTGCCAGCAGTTTAGGTGCGGGGTGGCGAGCTTTCTTT. Amino acids: CASSLGAGWRAFF.